Below, 23 T cell receptor beta chains from the same sample are listed, as sequenced in a study of CD8 T cells in Susac syndrome. Random hexamers were used to reverse transcribe an amount of 0.5 to 1 ug RNA. In TCRdb, the immunoSEQ multiplex PCR reads were re-called with MiXCR into one record per CDR3 protein. The table has more than 95,000 distinct CDR3 sequences, about 95% seen once. The sequencing input was CD8+ T cells from PBMCs. These receptors came from a human donor with Susac syndrome.

The gene calls are TRBV28 and TRBJ1-3; no firm D call. Deletions cut 6 bases from V and 1 base from J, with 13 bases between. CDR1 and CDR2 from the germline V gene are MDHEN and SYDVKM. There are 15 residues in the CDR3. This chain's CDR3 is CASSPLLSSGNTIYF. Here the CDR3 DNA reads TGTGCCAGCAGCCCGCTCTTGTCTTCTGGAAACACCATATATTTT.

This clonotype was seen more than once but under ten times. The V gene is TRBV4-2, the J gene TRBJ2-7; D not certain. The length of the CDR3 is 13 residues. CDR1 and CDR2 from the germline V gene are LGHNA and YNFKEQ. V lost 0 bases and J 6 bases, leaving 9 bases between the germline ends. The CDR3 spells CASSQDRSSEQYF. Here the CDR3 DNA reads TGTGCCAGCAGCCAAGATAGGTCGTCCGAGCAGTACTTC.

The rearrangement uses TRBV6-5 and TRBJ1-1, with unresolved D. The CDR3 spans 13 residues. The germline V and J ends were trimmed by 0 bases and 5 bases, with 7 bases remaining between them. The germline V gene encodes CDR1 MNHEY and CDR2 SVGAGI. In nucleotides, the CDR3 is TGTGCCAGCAGTTACTCCAGTGAGACTGAAGCTTTCTTT. Amino acid sequence: CASSYSSETEAFF.

V gene TRBV27 combines with J gene TRBJ2-6; D might be TRBD2 (5 bases). Germline V gene lookup returns CDR1 MNHEY and CDR2 SMNVEV (reference sequence). CDR3 length: 13 residues. V dropped 8 bases and J dropped 4 bases, with 9 bases sitting between them. The CDR3 DNA is TGTGCCAGCCAGCGGCGGGGGGCCAACGTCCTGACTTTC. The encoded protein is CASQRRGANVLTF. The variable domain in full, with the rest retrieved from reference TRBV27 and TRBJ2-6, is EAQVTQNPRYLITVTGKKLTVTCSQNMNHEYMSWYRQDPGLGLRQIYYSMNVEVTDKGDVPEGYKVSRKEKRNFPLILESPSPNQTSLYFCASQRRGANVLTFGAGSRLTVL.

This clonotype has just a few counts. CDR3 protein: CASSLASPDTQYF. The CDR3 nucleotides are TGTGCCAGCAGCTTAGCCAGCCCAGATACGCAGTATTTT. The V and J genes are TRBV7-8 and TRBJ2-3; D not resolved. This CDR3 comprises 13 residues. Germline V gene data show CDR1 as SGHVS and CDR2 as FQNEAQ. The ends were cut back, 0 bases at V and 4 bases at J, with 5 bases in the middle.

The chain uses TRBV5-4 and TRBJ1-4, with D possibly being TRBD1 (5 bases). The germline gives CDR1 SGHNT, CDR2 YYREEE (reference sequence). Trimming removed 5 bases from V and 4 bases from J, with 9 bases in between. CDR3 length equals 13 residues. This chain's CDR3 is CASSYQGNEKLFF. The CDR3 nucleotides read TGTGCCAGCAGTTATCAGGGTAATGAAAAACTGTTTTTT.

This chain uses TRBV4-2 with TRBJ1-1; D uncertain. The germline V gene has CDR1 LGHNA and CDR2 YNFKEQ. This CDR3 has 13 amino acids. The ends were cut back, 1 base at V and 6 bases at J, with 9 bases in the middle. CDR3 protein: CASSQGHLSEAFF. The CDR3 DNA is TGTGCCAGCAGCCAAGGCCACCTATCTGAAGCTTTCTTT.

This chain joins TRBV20-1 and TRBJ2-4; maybe TRBD2 (6 bases). Germline CDR1 is DFQATT and CDR2 is SNEGSKA (reference sequence). This CDR3 has 13 amino acids. The V gene lost 3 bases and the J gene lost 0 bases, with 6 bases spanning the gap. The CDR3 sequence is CSARGLAKNIQYF. Written as DNA, the CDR3 is TGCAGTGCTAGGGGACTAGCCAAAAACATTCAGTACTTC.

The chain is built from TRBV20-1 and TRBJ1-1; D unclear. Per germline, CDR1 DFQATT and CDR2 SNEGSKA (reference sequence). The CDR3 loop spans 13 amino acids. Trimming left V 3 bases short and J 3 bases short, with 11 bases between. As DNA, the CDR3 is TGCAGTGCTAGGGGAGGCCTGCACACTGAAGCTTTCTTT. As protein: CSARGGLHTEAFF.

The rearrangement links TRBV11-1 to TRBJ2-2, with a possible D match to TRBD2 (6 bases). This CDR3 comprises 19 residues. CDR1 is SGHAT and CDR2 is FQDESV in the germline V gene (reference sequence). Trimming cost V 6 bases and J 5 bases, with 28 bases left between them. This CDR3 is CASSQHKVHPRRGTGELFF. As DNA, the CDR3 is TGTGCCAGCAGTCAACACAAAGTACACCCTCGGCGGGGAACCGGGGAGCTGTTTTTT.

This chain joins TRBV6-5 and TRBJ1-2; the match to TRBD1 covers 8 bases. CDR1 and CDR2 (germline): MNHEY, SVGAGI. There are 14 residues in the CDR3. Trimming took 7 bases from V and 7 from J; bases not matched to a gene: 11. This chain's CDR3 is CASTQGGQGGGYTF. Here the CDR3 DNA reads TGTGCCAGCACTCAGGGTGGACAGGGAGGTGGCTACACCTTC.

This clonotype was found once. The V gene is TRBV30, the J gene TRBJ2-1, with TRBD2 as a possible D gene (5 bases). Per germline, CDR1 GTSNPN and CDR2 SVGIG (reference sequence). V was clipped by 8 bases and J by 6 bases, with 11 bases between them. The CDR3 contains 11 residues. CDR3 in DNA: TGTGCCCGAGGGCCCGTCAATGAGCAGTTCTTC. Translation: CARGPVNEQFF. Looking up the rest from reference TRBV30 and TRBJ2-1 gives the full variable domain: SQTIHQWPATLVQPVGSPLSLECTVEGTSNPNLYWYRQAAGRGLQLLFYSVGIGQISSEVPQNLSASRPQDRQFILSSKKLLLSDSGFYLCARGPVNEQFFGPGTRLTVL.

This clonotype was observed a single time. The V gene is TRBV7-9, the J gene TRBJ2-7, with 9 bases aligning to TRBD1. V shed 4 bases, J shed 5 bases, and the junction held 6 bases outside the gene matches. The CDR3 is 14 amino acids. Germline lookup yields CDR1 SEHNR and CDR2 FQNEAQ (reference sequence). CDR3 DNA sequence: TGTGCCAGCAGCTCGGGACAGGGTGTCCACGAGCAGTACTTC. Translating it yields CASSSGQGVHEQYF.

The chain employs TRBV7-9 and TRBJ2-3; 9 bases map to TRBD2. The junction had 8 bases not matched to a gene; V was cut back by 2 bases and J by 2 bases. The CDR3 is 17 amino acids. Germline-derived CDR1 and CDR2 are SEHNR and FQNEAQ (reference sequence). Written as DNA, the CDR3 is TGTGCCAGCAGCTTAATCGAGTCTAGCGGGGACACAGATACGCAGTATTTT. This translates into CASSLIESSGDTDTQYF.

V usage is TRBV30 and J usage is TRBJ1-2; the D gene is possibly TRBD1 (5 bases). The germline V gene encodes CDR1 GTSNPN and CDR2 SVGIG (reference sequence). V gave up 1 base and J gave up 3 bases, with 9 bases separating them. The CDR3 extends over 13 amino acids. This chain's CDR3 is CAWSEGMDYGYTF. The DNA for the CDR3 is TGTGCCTGGAGTGAGGGGATGGACTATGGCTACACCTTC.

The chain is built from TRBV12-3 or TRBV12-4 and TRBJ1-5; D may be TRBD1 (6 bases). The length of the CDR3 is 14 residues. The V gene lost 1 base and the J gene lost 5 bases, with 9 bases spanning the gap. This CDR3 reads CASSLGQAYQPQHF. In DNA, the CDR3 is TGTGCCAGCAGTTTAGGACAGGCTTATCAGCCCCAGCATTTT.

This clonotype has a single count. The chain carries TRBV12-3 or TRBV12-4 and TRBJ1-5, with D tentatively TRBD1 (6 bases). Trimming removed 7 bases from V and 7 bases from J, with 23 bases in between. The CDR3 is 16 residues long. CDR3 DNA sequence: TGTGCCAGCAAAGCCGGGGGGAGGATGGGGGGCCAGCCCCAGCATTTT. Translating gives CASKAGGRMGGQPQHF.

This chain links TRBV15 with TRBJ2-7, with TRBD1 matching 11 bases. Germline V gene data show CDR1 as LNHNV and CDR2 as YYDKDF (reference sequence). J was trimmed by 1 base and V by 6 bases; bases with no gene match: 5. The CDR3 contains 15 residues. CDR3 sequence reads: CATSPGTGGSYEQYF. CDR3 sequence (DNA): TGTGCCACCAGTCCCGGGACAGGGGGTTCCTACGAGCAGTACTTC.

This clonotype was picked up a small number of times. The rearrangement joins TRBV27 to TRBJ1-2; the D is unclear. The CDR3 is 13 residues long. The V gene lost 2 bases and the J gene lost 4 bases, with 8 bases spanning the gap. Germline V gives CDR1 MNHEY, CDR2 SMNVEV (reference sequence). The CDR3 protein is CASSLEGGYGYTF. The CDR3, as DNA: TGTGCCAGCAGTTTAGAGGGAGGCTATGGCTACACCTTC.

The V call is TRBV6-2 or TRBV6-3, the J call TRBJ2-5; unclear D gene. The CDR3 consists of 13 residues. Trimming shortened V by 2 bases and J by 3 bases, and 7 bases separated the two germline ends. Germline assignment: CDR1 MNHEY and CDR2 SVGEGT. CDR3 nucleotides: TGTGCCAGCAGTTACGGAGTAGAAGAGACCCAGTACTTC. This gives the protein CASSYGVEETQYF.

The V call is TRBV30, the J call TRBJ2-3; the D is unclear. There are 14 residues in the CDR3. The V end was cut by 7 bases, the J end by 4 bases, with 18 bases between. Germline V gene sequence: CDR1 GTSNPN, CDR2 SVGIG (reference sequence). The CDR3 region is CASLDQLPADTQYF. In DNA form, the CDR3 reads TGTGCCTCCCTTGATCAGCTACCTGCAGATACGCAGTATTTT.

The J gene is TRBJ2-3, the V gene TRBV7-6, with a possible D match to TRBD2 (5 bases). The CDR3 contains 16 residues. Germline CDR1 reads SGHVS; CDR2 reads FNYEAQ. The V end was cut by 1 base, the J end by 0 bases, with 11 bases between. The CDR3 nucleotides are TGTGCCAGCAGCTTAGTTGGGGAGACTAGCACAGATACGCAGTATTTT. It encodes CASSLVGETSTDTQYF.

The rearrangement links TRBV29-1 to TRBJ1-2, with 7 positions matching TRBD1. The J segment lost 2 bases and the V segment lost 3 bases, leaving 6 bases of the junction unmatched. The CDR3 extends over 14 amino acids. Germline CDR1 SQVTM, CDR2 ANQGSEA. CDR3 loop: CSVDTGALNYGYTF. The CDR3, as DNA: TGCAGCGTTGACACAGGGGCCTTAAACTATGGCTACACCTTC.